This is a list of T cell receptor beta chains from one sample in a study of patients and donors after allogeneic stem cell transplantation. One entry per CDR3 protein, called by TCRdb with MiXCR from the RT-PCR reads. The sample has over 400,000 distinct CDR3 sequences; 16% are singletons. Sequenced input: blood, either unsorted or a sorted T cell fraction (not recorded which). The receptor set was obtained from a human donor who was either an allogeneic HSCT recipient or a stem cell or donor lymphocyte infusion donor (not recorded which). It is not recorded whose cells these are; they may come from a transplant donor. CDR3s include the opening cysteine and the closing phenylalanine or tryptophan. Each record gives: clone size, V gene, D gene, J gene, CDR3 length, CDR3 DNA, CDR3 protein. The D gene is left open where the match is weak. The size entry is marked missing in some rows and otherwise reads once, few, many or a size class.

clone_size: many; v_call: TRBV12-3/TRBV12-4; d_call: -; j_call: TRBJ2-3; cdr3_length: 13; cdr3_nt: TGTGCCAGCAGTTTTATGGACCCCGATACGCAGTATTTT; cdr3_aa: CASSFMDPDTQYF
clone_size: -; v_call: TRBV2; d_call: -; j_call: TRBJ1-1; cdr3_length: 14; cdr3_nt: TGTGCCAGCAGGGGTTCCGGTAGGAACACTGAAGCTTTCTTT; cdr3_aa: CASRGSGRNTEAFF
clone_size: few; v_call: TRBV4-1; d_call: -; j_call: TRBJ1-1; cdr3_length: 16; cdr3_nt: TGCGCCAGCAGCCAACTTAGGGGTCTTGGGAACACTGAAGCTTTCTTT; cdr3_aa: CASSQLRGLGNTEAFF
clone_size: -; v_call: TRBV4-2; d_call: -; j_call: TRBJ2-2; cdr3_length: 15; cdr3_nt: TGTGCCAGCAGCCAAGCTAGCCCGAACACCGGGGAGCTGTTTTTT; cdr3_aa: CASSQASPNTGELFF
clone_size: -; v_call: TRBV5-6; d_call: TRBD1; j_call: TRBJ1-2; cdr3_length: 13; cdr3_nt: TGTGCCAGCAGCAAGGACAGGCGGTCTAGCTACACCTTC; cdr3_aa: CASSKDRRSSYTF
clone_size: -; v_call: TRBV9; d_call: -; j_call: TRBJ2-4; cdr3_length: 17; cdr3_nt: TGTGCCAGCAGCGTAAGTCCGGGGCCTAGTGGCAAAAACATTCAGTACTTC; cdr3_aa: CASSVSPGPSGKNIQYF
clone_size: -; v_call: TRBV4-1; d_call: -; j_call: TRBJ2-7; cdr3_length: 15; cdr3_nt: TGCCCCAGCAGCCAAGTTGAGGACTGGTCCTACGAGCAGTACTTC; cdr3_aa: CPSSQVEDWSYEQYF
clone_size: -; v_call: TRBV7-2; d_call: -; j_call: TRBJ1-2; cdr3_length: 16; cdr3_nt: TGTGCCAGCAGCTGGGGGGGAGGGAGAGCAAACTATGGCTACACCTTC; cdr3_aa: CASSWGGGRANYGYTF
clone_size: few; v_call: TRBV12-3/TRBV12-4; d_call: -; j_call: TRBJ2-7; cdr3_length: 15; cdr3_nt: TGTGCCAGCAGCCTCCTTGGGGGGGCCTCCTACGAGCAGTACTTC; cdr3_aa: CASSLLGGASYEQYF
clone_size: -; v_call: TRBV12-3/TRBV12-4; d_call: TRBD1; j_call: TRBJ2-7; cdr3_length: 13; cdr3_nt: TGTGCCAGCAGTCCCGGACAGGGTCGAGAGCAGTACTTC; cdr3_aa: CASSPGQGREQYF
clone_size: few; v_call: TRBV3-1; d_call: TRBD1; j_call: TRBJ2-7; cdr3_length: 20; cdr3_nt: TGTGCCAGCAGCCCTGCCGGTGCCGGGACAGGGGGCCTAGATACCTACGAGCAGTACTTC; cdr3_aa: CASSPAGAGTGGLDTYEQYF
clone_size: -; v_call: TRBV7-6; d_call: TRBD2; j_call: TRBJ2-4; cdr3_length: 15; cdr3_nt: TGTGCCAGCAGCCCCCGGGAGGGCCCTCAAAACATTCAGTACTTC; cdr3_aa: CASSPREGPQNIQYF
clone_size: -; v_call: TRBV6-1; d_call: -; j_call: TRBJ1-2; cdr3_length: 14; cdr3_nt: TGTGCCAGCAGTCCCGGTGCCCCATTCCCGGGCTACACCTTC; cdr3_aa: CASSPGAPFPGYTF
clone_size: few; v_call: TRBV4-1; d_call: -; j_call: TRBJ2-2; cdr3_length: 16; cdr3_nt: TGCGCCAGCAGCCAAGGGAGGCAGGGACGGACCGGGGAGCTGTTTTTT; cdr3_aa: CASSQGRQGRTGELFF
clone_size: -; v_call: TRBV6-2/TRBV6-3; d_call: -; j_call: TRBJ2-1; cdr3_length: 15; cdr3_nt: TGTGCCAGCAGTTCTAATGGGGGTTTCTACAATGAGCAGTTCTTC; cdr3_aa: CASSSNGGFYNEQFF
clone_size: many; v_call: TRBV15; d_call: TRBD2; j_call: TRBJ2-1; cdr3_length: 17; cdr3_nt: TGTGCCACCAGCAGAGAGGGGGGGATACCCCCCTACAATGAGCAGTTCTTC; cdr3_aa: CATSREGGIPPYNEQFF
clone_size: few; v_call: TRBV6-2/TRBV6-3; d_call: -; j_call: TRBJ2-7; cdr3_length: 12; cdr3_nt: TGTGCCAGCGAGACCGTGCCCTACGAGCAGTACTTC; cdr3_aa: CASETVPYEQYF
clone_size: few; v_call: TRBV4-2; d_call: -; j_call: TRBJ1-1; cdr3_length: 14; cdr3_nt: TGTGCCAGCAGCCAAGCTAATGCTCGCACTGAAGCTTTCTTT; cdr3_aa: CASSQANARTEAFF
clone_size: many; v_call: TRBV5-1; d_call: TRBD1; j_call: TRBJ1-5; cdr3_length: 15; cdr3_nt: TGCGCCAGCAGCTTGGAGACAGGGGAGAATCAGCCCCAGCATTTT; cdr3_aa: CASSLETGENQPQHF
clone_size: few; v_call: TRBV20-1; d_call: -; j_call: TRBJ2-7; cdr3_length: 11; cdr3_nt: TGCAGTGCTGGATCCCTACGCGAGCAGTACTTC; cdr3_aa: CSAGSLREQYF
clone_size: -; v_call: TRBV12-3/TRBV12-4; d_call: TRBD1; j_call: TRBJ1-5; cdr3_length: 15; cdr3_nt: TGTGCCAGCAGTGACAGGGGGCGTAGCAATCAGCCCCAGCATTTT; cdr3_aa: CASSDRGRSNQPQHF
clone_size: -; v_call: TRBV21-1; d_call: -; j_call: TRBJ2-6; cdr3_length: 17; cdr3_nt: TGTGCCAGCAGCGCCGGGACAGGGGGCTGTGGGGCCAACGTCCTGACTTTC; cdr3_aa: CASSAGTGGCGANVLTF